A single sample gave rise to the 28 T cell receptor beta chains below, sequenced in a study of cytomegalovirus exposure and HLA in healthy donors (dated by TCRdb to between 2016 and 2019). The library was built by means of the immunoSEQ multiplex PCR assay. For the multiplex PCR, a mixture combining 60 forward primers for TCR Vbeta segments and 13 reverse primers for TCR Jbeta segments was used. The clones in this table, taken by TCRdb from immuneACCESS, are in-frame only. Not every clone is retained; where verified, under half of the shortfall comes from an unresolved V gene, and the cause of the rest is unknown. The sample table records around 40,000 clones; around 69% of these occur just once. Less than 4% of the sample is taken by the ten largest. Material for sequencing was PBMCs. The origin of the receptors is a woman aged 30 to 39 in good health and CMV-seronegative.

The chain links TRBV4-1 to TRBJ1-2; the D gene is possibly TRBD1 (5 bases). Germline values: CDR1 MGHRA, CDR2 YSYEKL. With 6 bases removed from V and 8 bases from J, the gap between germline ends came to 10 bases. The CDR3 extends over 11 amino acids. The CDR3 protein is CASSHDSGYTF. CDR3 bases: TGCGCCAGCAGTCACGACAGCGGCTACACCTTC.

V gene TRBV19 combines with J gene TRBJ1-6; D is ambiguous. Germline CDR1 is LNHDA and CDR2 is SQIVND (reference sequence). V was shortened by 5 bases and J by 8 bases, with 7 bases between the two germline ends. This CDR3 has 12 residues. The CDR3 reads CASSPRDSPLHF. In DNA, the CDR3 is TGTGCCAGTAGTCCCCGAGATTCACCCCTCCACTTT.

The table lists this clone with a count of one. An end of the junction differs from the germline gene, which may be a read error. V usage is TRBV6-6 and J usage is TRBJ2-7, with 7 nucleotides matching TRBD2. Germline CDR1 is MNHNY and CDR2 is SVGAGI (reference sequence). The CDR3 contains 13 residues. This CDR3 reads CASSYSGTKMEYF. The CDR3 region has the DNA TGTGCCAGCAGTTACTCTGGGACTAAGATGGAGTATTTC.

This rearrangement joins TRBV2 to TRBJ1-3; no definite D call. CDR3 length equals 16 residues. The germline gives CDR1 SNHLY, CDR2 FYNNEI. With 4 bases removed from V and 3 bases from J, the gap between germline ends came to 16 bases. The CDR3 region is CASSVTPRGSGNTIYF. The CDR3, as DNA: TGTGCCAGCAGTGTCACGCCGCGGGGTAGTGGAAACACCATATATTTT. The variable domain in full, with the rest retrieved from reference TRBV2 and TRBJ1-3, is EPEVTQTPSHQVTQMGQEVILRCVPISNHLYFYWYRQILGQKVEFLVSFYNNEISEKSEIFDDQFSVERPDGSNFTLKIRSTKLEDSAMYFCASSVTPRGSGNTIYFGEGSWLTVV.

The rearrangement uses TRBV5-4 and TRBJ1-2; perhaps TRBD1 as D (5 bases). Germline V CDR1 and CDR2: SGHNT, YYREEE (reference sequence). V lost 4 bases, J lost 4 bases, and 8 bases lay in between. This CDR3 spans 12 amino acids. The CDR3 DNA reads as TGTGCCAGCAGCGAAGACAGCTATGGCTACACCTTC. Translating it yields CASSEDSYGYTF. The full variable domain, with the rest looked up from reference TRBV5-4 and TRBJ1-2, is ETGVTQSPTHLIKTRGQQVTLRCSSQSGHNTVSWYQQALGQGPQFIFQYYREEENGRGNFPPRFSGLQFPNYSSELNVNALELDDSALYLCASSEDSYGYTFGSGTRLTVV.

This clone was picked up a small number of times. This chain joins TRBV28 and TRBJ2-1, with 9 bases that match TRBD2. CDR1 and CDR2 from the germline V gene are MDHEN and SYDVKM. V was pared by 5 bases and J by 3 bases, with 23 bases of the junction left unmatched. This CDR3 is built from 21 residues. This CDR3 is CASSPLTPSVSASGIYNEQFF. The CDR3 region has the DNA TGTGCCAGCAGTCCCCTCACGCCTAGCGTTTCGGCTAGCGGGATCTACAATGAGCAGTTCTTC.

J is TRBJ1-5 and V is TRBV6-1; 7 bases are shared with TRBD1. The CDR3 runs to 15 residues. The ends lost 2 bases at V and 5 bases at J; junction bases unmatched: 6. From germline, CDR1 is MNHNS and CDR2 SASEGT. CDR3 coding DNA: TGTGCCAGCAGTGAATCCCGGGACAGAGATCAGCCCCAGCATTTT. This gives the protein CASSESRDRDQPQHF.

The chain combines TRBV27 with TRBJ2-1, with 8 bases lining up with TRBD2. V shed 6 bases and J 1 base; nucleotides not matched to a gene: 2. Looked up from germline, CDR1 is MNHEY and CDR2 is SMNVEV (reference sequence). The CDR3 extends over 14 amino acids. CDR3 sequence (DNA): TGTGCCAGCAGCGGGGGGGAGTCCTACAATGAGCAGTTCTTC. Translation gives CASSGGESYNEQFF.

The gene calls are TRBV19 and TRBJ1-1; the D is unclear. The CDR3 is made up of 14 amino acids. V shed 5 bases and J shed 3 bases, with 13 bases lying between them. Germline loops: CDR1 LNHDA, CDR2 SQIVND (reference sequence). DNA for the CDR3: TGTGCCAGTAGTCCTCGCGGGGAGGACACTGAAGCTTTCTTT. It encodes CASSPRGEDTEAFF.

The chain employs TRBV14 and TRBJ2-7; D is perhaps TRBD2 (5 bases). Per germline, CDR1 SGHDN and CDR2 FVKESK. This CDR3 is 15 amino acids long. Trimming removed 2 bases from V and 5 bases from J, with 16 bases in between. CDR3 coding DNA: TGTGCCAGCAGCCAATCTTTGTGGGAGCAGGACGAGCAGTACTTC. Protein product: CASSQSLWEQDEQYF.

This clone was picked up a small number of times. The chain employs TRBV28 and TRBJ2-1; TRBD2 agrees at 10 bases. The CDR3 has 16 residues. The germline gives CDR1 MDHEN, CDR2 SYDVKM. The V and J ends lost 4 bases and 0 bases, in that order; junction bases with no gene match: 3. In DNA, the CDR3 is TGTGCCAGCAGTTGGCTAGCGGGAGTCTCCTACAATGAGCAGTTCTTC. Amino acid sequence: CASSWLAGVSYNEQFF.

This clone has only one observation. The DNA of the CDR3 is TGTGCCATCAGTACCGGGACAGCGAACACCGGGGAGCTGTTTTTT. It yields the protein CAISTGTANTGELFF. This chain uses TRBV10-3 with TRBJ2-2, with TRBD1 matching over 7 bases. CDR3 length: 15 amino acids. The ends lost 5 bases at V and 0 bases at J; junction bases unmatched: 3. CDR1 and CDR2 from the germline V gene are ENHRY and SYGVKD.

The chain uses TRBV2 and TRBJ1-1; TRBD1 matches at 7 bases. This CDR3 contains 13 residues. V lost 7 bases to trimming and J lost 0 bases; unmatched junction nucleotides: 2. Germline V CDR1 and CDR2: SNHLY, FYNNEI. The CDR3 is CASKGQMNTEAFF. The CDR3 coding sequence is TGTGCCAGCAAGGGACAGATGAACACTGAAGCTTTCTTT.

This clone has only one observation. V gene TRBV27 combines with J gene TRBJ2-6; D gene uncertain. CDR1 and CDR2 (germline): MNHEY, SMNVEV (reference sequence). The CDR3 spans 13 residues. The germline V and J ends were trimmed by 7 bases and 0 bases, with 4 bases remaining between them. The DNA for the CDR3 is TGTGCCAGCACCTTCTCTGGGGCCAACGTCCTGACTTTC. It translates to CASTFSGANVLTF.

This rearrangement joins TRBV20-1 to TRBJ2-1; D remains ambiguous. Trimming stripped 0 bases from V and 7 bases from J, with 4 bases between. Germline CDR1 reads DFQATT; CDR2 reads SNEGSKA (reference sequence). The CDR3 extends over 11 amino acids. In nucleotides, the CDR3 is TGCAGTGCTAGAGATATTAATGAGCAGTTCTTC. As protein: CSARDINEQFF.

A single count supports this clone. The chain uses TRBV28 and TRBJ1-5; D possibly corresponds to TRBD1 (6 bases). The V and J ends lost 3 bases and 2 bases respectively, with 17 bases between them. CDR1 and CDR2 (germline): MDHEN, SYDVKM. CDR3 length: 17 residues. The CDR3 region has the DNA TGTGCCAGCAGTTTGGAACAGGGTTTCTCTGGCAATCAGCCCCAGCATTTT. It encodes CASSLEQGFSGNQPQHF. The full variable domain, in which reference TRBV28 and TRBJ1-5 provide the parts outside the CDR3, is DVKVTQSSRYLVKRTGEKVFLECVQDMDHENMFWYRQDPGLGLRLIYFSYDVKMKEKGDIPEGYSVSREKKERFSLILESASTNQTSMYLCASSLEQGFSGNQPQHFGDGTRLSIL.

The genes are TRBV30 and TRBJ2-2; possibly TRBD2 for D (5 bases). Trimming left V 2 bases short and J 7 bases short, with 11 bases between. This CDR3 region has 13 residues. Germline V gene sequence: CDR1 GTSNPN, CDR2 SVGIG (reference sequence). The DNA for the CDR3 is TGTGCCTGGAGTACTCTCCGGGGCGGGGAGCTGTTTTTT. It yields the protein CAWSTLRGGELFF.

The J gene is TRBJ1-6, the V gene TRBV6-5; D not certain. The V and J ends lost 0 bases and 9 bases respectively, with 9 bases between them. Germline V gene data show CDR1 as MNHEY and CDR2 as SVGAGI. CDR3 length: 14 amino acids. CDR3 in amino acids: CASSYSLGISPLHF. CDR3 nucleotides: TGTGCCAGCAGTTACTCACTCGGGATTTCACCCCTCCACTTT.

The chain couples TRBV29-1 to TRBJ2-2, with 13 bases that match TRBD2. The CDR3 is 19 residues long. Germline V gene sequence: CDR1 SQVTM, CDR2 ANQGSEA. V lost 3 bases and J lost 0; bases outside the gene matches: 10. The CDR3 is CSVERVTSGRTSNTGELFF. CDR3 coding DNA: TGCAGCGTTGAGCGAGTGACTAGCGGGAGGACCTCGAACACCGGGGAGCTGTTTTTT.

The genes are TRBV19 and TRBJ2-1; 9 bases map to TRBD1. The CDR3 extends over 15 amino acids. J gave up 2 bases and V 3 bases, and 2 bases lay outside the gene matches. Looked up from germline, CDR1 is LNHDA and CDR2 is SQIVND (reference sequence). As DNA, the CDR3 is TGTGCCAGTAGTATGGGACAGGGAGCCTACAATGAGCAGTTCTTC. Its protein is CASSMGQGAYNEQFF.

This chain connects TRBV30 to TRBJ1-4; a weak D match, TRBD1 (6 bases). The germline V gene has CDR1 GTSNPN and CDR2 SVGIG (reference sequence). The CDR3 runs to 16 residues. V was cut by 2 bases and J by 0 bases, with 13 bases left in between. CDR3: CAWSRGRTPTNEKLFF. The CDR3 DNA reads TGTGCCTGGAGTAGGGGGAGAACACCAACTAATGAAAAACTGTTTTTT.

The chain is built from TRBV11-2 and TRBJ1-2; D is possibly TRBD1 (5 bases). Trimming took off 0 bases at V and 3 bases at J, with 11 bases between the two ends. Per the germline V gene, CDR1 is SGHAT and CDR2 is FQNNGV. This CDR3 contains 15 residues. The CDR3 sequence is CASSLDPRDYYGYTF. The CDR3 bases are TGTGCCAGCAGCTTAGACCCCAGGGATTACTATGGCTACACCTTC.

CDR3 residues: CASSSSGGGAGETQYF. CDR3 nucleotide sequence: TGTGCCAGCAGCTCCTCCGGCGGGGGGGCTGGAGAGACCCAGTACTTC. The chain has TRBV7-9 and TRBJ2-5; 9 nucleotides align to TRBD2. CDR3 size: 16 residues. Trimming removed 4 bases from V and 4 bases from J; junction bases left unmatched: 10. Per the germline V gene, CDR1 is SEHNR and CDR2 is FQNEAQ (reference sequence).

The CDR3 loop is CASSPRVSSYNEQFF. Written as DNA, the CDR3 is TGTGCCAGCAGTCCGCGGGTAAGCTCCTACAATGAGCAGTTCTTC. The genes are TRBV6-5 and TRBJ2-1; a possible D gene is TRBD2 (5 bases). Trimming took 5 bases from V and 0 from J, leaving 11 bases between them. The CDR3 covers 15 residues. CDR1 and CDR2 (germline): MNHEY, SVGAGI.

The rearrangement links TRBV5-8 to TRBJ1-5, with D possibly matching TRBD1 (6 bases). V lost 2 bases and J lost 4, with 10 bases in between. The germline V gene has CDR1 SGHTS and CDR2 YDEGEE. The CDR3 totals 14 residues. In nucleotides, the CDR3 is TGTGCCAGCAGCTTTCTAGGGGGTAATCAGCCCCAGCATTTT. It yields the protein CASSFLGGNQPQHF. Filled out from reference TRBV5-8 and TRBJ1-5, the complete variable domain reads EAGVTQSPTHLIKTRGQQATLRCSPISGHTSVYWYQQALGLGLQFLLWYDEGEERNRGNFPPRFSGRQFPNYSSELNVNALELEDSALYLCASSFLGGNQPQHFGDGTRLSIL.

This clone has just one count. The chain employs TRBV29-1 and TRBJ1-4, with 12 bases fitting TRBD1. CDR1 is SQVTM, CDR2 ANQGSEA, per germline. With V trimmed by 7 bases and J by 7 bases, 4 bases remained unmatched. This CDR3 is 13 amino acids long. CDR3: CSARDRGPEKLFF. CDR3 nucleotide sequence: TGCAGCGCCCGGGACAGGGGGCCTGAAAAACTGTTTTTT.

This clone was picked up one time. The rearrangement uses TRBV5-1 and TRBJ2-1; TRBD2 might be the D (6 bases). The germline V gene has CDR1 SGHRS and CDR2 YFSETQ. The CDR3 sequence is 14 residues long. Trimming stripped 2 bases from V and 14 bases from J, with 20 bases between. CDR3 nucleotide sequence: TGCGCCAGCAGCTTAACGGTTATGGGGGACTCTAAGTTCTTC. Protein product: CASSLTVMGDSKFF.

The chain is built from TRBV30 and TRBJ2-3; TRBD2 aligns across 8 bases. The V segment lost 5 bases and the J segment 6 bases; nucleotides outside the gene matches: 16. Looked up from germline, CDR1 is GTSNPN and CDR2 is SVGIG (reference sequence). The CDR3 extends over 16 amino acids. The CDR3 reads CAWRDILAGKGDTQYF. The CDR3 DNA is TGTGCCTGGCGAGATATTTTAGCGGGAAAAGGGGATACGCAGTATTTT.